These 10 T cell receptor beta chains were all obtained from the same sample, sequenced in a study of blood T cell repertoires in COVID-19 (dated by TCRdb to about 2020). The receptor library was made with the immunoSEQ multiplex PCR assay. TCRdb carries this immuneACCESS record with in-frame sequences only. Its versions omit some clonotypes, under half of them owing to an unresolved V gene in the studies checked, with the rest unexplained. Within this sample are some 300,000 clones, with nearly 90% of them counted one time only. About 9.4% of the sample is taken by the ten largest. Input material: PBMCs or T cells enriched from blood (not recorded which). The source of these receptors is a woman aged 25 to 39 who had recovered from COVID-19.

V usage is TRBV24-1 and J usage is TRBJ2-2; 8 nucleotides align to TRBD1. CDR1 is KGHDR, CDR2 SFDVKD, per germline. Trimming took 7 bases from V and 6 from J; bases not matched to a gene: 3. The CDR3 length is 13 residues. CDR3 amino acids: CATRDRVAGELFF. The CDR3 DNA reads TGTGCCACCAGGGACAGGGTCGCCGGGGAGCTGTTTTTT.

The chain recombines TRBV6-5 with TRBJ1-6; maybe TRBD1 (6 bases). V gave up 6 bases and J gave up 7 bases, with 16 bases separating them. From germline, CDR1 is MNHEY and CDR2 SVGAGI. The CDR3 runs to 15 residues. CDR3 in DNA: TGTGCCAGCAGCAGGGGACGCCCAGGGAATTCACCCCTCCACTTT. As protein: CASSRGRPGNSPLHF.

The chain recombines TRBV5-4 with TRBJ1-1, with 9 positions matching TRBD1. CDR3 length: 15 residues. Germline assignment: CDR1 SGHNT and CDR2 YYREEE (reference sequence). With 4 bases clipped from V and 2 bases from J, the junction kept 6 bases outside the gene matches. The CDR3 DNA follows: TGTGCCAGCAGCCGAAGGGACAGGGTAAACACTGAAGCTTTCTTT. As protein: CASSRRDRVNTEAFF.

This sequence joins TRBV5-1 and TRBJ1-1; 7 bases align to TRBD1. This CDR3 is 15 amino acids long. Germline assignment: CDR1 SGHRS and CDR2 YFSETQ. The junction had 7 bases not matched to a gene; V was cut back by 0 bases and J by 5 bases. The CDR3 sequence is CASSLGGGVKTEAFF. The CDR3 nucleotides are TGCGCCAGCAGCTTGGGAGGGGGCGTAAAAACTGAAGCTTTCTTT.

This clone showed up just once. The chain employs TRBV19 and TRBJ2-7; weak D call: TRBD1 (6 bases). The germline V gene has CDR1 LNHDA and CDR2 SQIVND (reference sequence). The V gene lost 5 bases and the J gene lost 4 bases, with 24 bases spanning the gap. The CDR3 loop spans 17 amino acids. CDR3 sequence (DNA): TGTGCCAGTAGTCCGAAATCGGCACAGGGATCATGGTACGAGCAGTACTTC. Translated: CASSPKSAQGSWYEQYF.

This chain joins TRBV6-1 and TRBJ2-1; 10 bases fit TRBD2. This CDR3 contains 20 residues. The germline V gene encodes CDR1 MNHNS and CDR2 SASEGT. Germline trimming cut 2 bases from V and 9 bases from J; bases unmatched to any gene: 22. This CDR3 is CASSEWGWGALAGSFGEQFF. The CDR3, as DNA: TGTGCCAGCAGTGAATGGGGGTGGGGTGCACTAGCGGGAAGTTTTGGTGAGCAGTTCTTC.

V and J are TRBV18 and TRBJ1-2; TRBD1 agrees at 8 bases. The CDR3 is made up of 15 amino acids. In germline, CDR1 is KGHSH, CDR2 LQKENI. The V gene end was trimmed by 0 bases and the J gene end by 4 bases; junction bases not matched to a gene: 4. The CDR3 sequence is CASSPPRQGFYGYTF. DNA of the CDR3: TGTGCCAGCTCACCACCCCGACAGGGGTTCTATGGCTACACCTTC.

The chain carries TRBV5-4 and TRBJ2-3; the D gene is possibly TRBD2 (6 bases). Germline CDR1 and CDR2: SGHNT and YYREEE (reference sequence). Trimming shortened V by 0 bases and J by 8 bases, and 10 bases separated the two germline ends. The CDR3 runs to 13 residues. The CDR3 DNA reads TGTGCCAGCAGCTTGGATCCCGGGGGTACGCAGTATTTT. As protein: CASSLDPGGTQYF.

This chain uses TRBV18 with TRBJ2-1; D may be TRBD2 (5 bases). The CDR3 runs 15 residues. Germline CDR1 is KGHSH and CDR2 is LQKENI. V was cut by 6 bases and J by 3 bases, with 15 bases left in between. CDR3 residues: CASSPALTIYNEQFF. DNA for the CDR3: TGTGCCAGCTCGCCCGCCCTGACTATCTACAATGAGCAGTTCTTC.

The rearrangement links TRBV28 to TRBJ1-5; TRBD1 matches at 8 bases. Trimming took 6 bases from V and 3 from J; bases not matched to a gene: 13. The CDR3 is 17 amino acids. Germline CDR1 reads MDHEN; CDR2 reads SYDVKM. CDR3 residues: CASSLFLGQGINQPQHF. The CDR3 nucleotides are TGTGCCAGCAGCCTTTTTCTCGGACAGGGAATCAATCAGCCCCAGCATTTT.